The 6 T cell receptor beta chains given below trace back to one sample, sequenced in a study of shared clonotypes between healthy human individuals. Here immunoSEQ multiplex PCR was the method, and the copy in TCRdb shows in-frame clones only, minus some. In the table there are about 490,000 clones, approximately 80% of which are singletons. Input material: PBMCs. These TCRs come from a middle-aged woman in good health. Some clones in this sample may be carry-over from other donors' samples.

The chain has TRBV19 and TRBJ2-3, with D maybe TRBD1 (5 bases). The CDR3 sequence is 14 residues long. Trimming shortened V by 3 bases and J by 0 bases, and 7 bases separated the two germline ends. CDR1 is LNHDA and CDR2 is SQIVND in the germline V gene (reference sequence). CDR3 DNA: TGTGCCAGTAGTATGTCAGGGAGCACAGATACGCAGTATTTT. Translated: CASSMSGSTDTQYF.

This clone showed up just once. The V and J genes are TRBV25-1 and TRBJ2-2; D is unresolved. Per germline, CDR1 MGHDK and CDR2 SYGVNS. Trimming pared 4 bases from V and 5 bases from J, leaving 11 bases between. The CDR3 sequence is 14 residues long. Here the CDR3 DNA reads TGTGCCAGCAGTGTCAGTCTGCCGACCGGGGAGCTGTTTTTT. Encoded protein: CASSVSLPTGELFF.

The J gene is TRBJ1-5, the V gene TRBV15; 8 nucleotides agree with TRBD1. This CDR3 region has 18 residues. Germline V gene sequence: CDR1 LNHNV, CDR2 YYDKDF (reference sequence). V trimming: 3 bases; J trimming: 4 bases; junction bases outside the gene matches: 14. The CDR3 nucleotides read TGTGCCACCAGCAGCATACTAACCGGGACAGGCCTAAATCAGCCCCAGCATTTT. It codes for CATSSILTGTGLNQPQHF.

The CDR3 region has the DNA TGCGCCAGCAGCTTGGCCGAGGCCCGGGGGCGCTACACCTTC. It encodes CASSLAEARGRYTF. The chain links TRBV5-1 to TRBJ1-2, with a weak D call TRBD1 (6 bases). Germline CDR1 is SGHRS and CDR2 is YFSETQ. The CDR3 has 14 residues. With 0 bases removed from V and 9 bases from J, the gap between germline ends came to 15 bases.

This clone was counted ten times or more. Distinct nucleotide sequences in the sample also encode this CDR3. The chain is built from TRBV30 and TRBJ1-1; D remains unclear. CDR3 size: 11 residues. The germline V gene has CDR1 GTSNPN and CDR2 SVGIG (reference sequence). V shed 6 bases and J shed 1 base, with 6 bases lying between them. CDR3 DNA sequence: TGTGCCTGTCTTGAGAACACTGAAGCTTTCTTT. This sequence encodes CACLENTEAFF.

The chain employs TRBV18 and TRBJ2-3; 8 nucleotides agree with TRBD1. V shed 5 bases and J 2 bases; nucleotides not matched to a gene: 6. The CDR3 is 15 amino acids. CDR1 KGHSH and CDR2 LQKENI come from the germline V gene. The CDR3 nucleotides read TGTGCCAGCTCAAAGAAGGACAGGGACACAGATACGCAGTATTTT. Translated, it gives CASSKKDRDTDTQYF.